This T cell receptor (beta chain) was sequenced during a study of regulatory T cells in long-lasting Graves disease. Study results and caveats: There were preferences for TRBV28, TRBJ1-2 and TRBJ2-5 in persistent disease.

CDR3 regions were amplified by Arm-PCR using iRepertoire HTBI primers to build TCR beta libraries. Per the original data handling: Across samples, 50 to 65 TRBV and more than 13 TRBJ segments were found. TCRdb analysed the multiplex PCR reads with MiXCR anew, one entry per CDR3 protein. None of the V and J calls come from the authors' own analysis; TCRdb made them. The sample lists roughly 350,000 distinct CDR3 sequences, about 17% occurring once. On this clonotype itself: As yet, its antigen is unknown.

The time point here: newly diagnosed GD, antithyroid drugs for less than 3 months. PBMC-extracted RNA yielded the TCR library. V lost 4 bases and J lost 3, with 13 bases in between. The CDR3 is 15 residues long. The germline V gene encodes CDR1 MNHEY and CDR2 SVGEGT. The same sample was also used in a study of T cells in Graves' hyperthyroidism and ophthalmopathy. As that report states: A 13 V-J model separated ophthalmopathy from stable hyperthyroidism.

This TCR came from a woman younger than 30 with Graves disease. Source: peripheral blood mononuclear cells (PBMCs), taken at new diagnosis, from a patient treated with antithyroid drugs. The V and J genes are TRBV6-2 or TRBV6-3 and TRBJ2-1; tentatively, D is TRBD2 (6 bases). CDR3 nucleotides: TGTGCCAGCAGTTTGACCGGGACTCGCTACAATGAGCAGTTCTTC. The encoded protein is CASSLTGTRYNEQFF.